This paragraph covers one T cell receptor (beta chain) sequence. The Seattle patients, enrolled during active infection, were followed longitudinally. Germline V gives CDR1 SGHDT, CDR2 YYEEEE. The ends lost 3 bases at V and 4 bases at J; junction bases unmatched: 5. The CDR3 covers 14 residues. Per the authors' pipeline: Cell counts per sample came from amplifying reference gene primers. Clones were sequenced by immunoSEQ multiplex PCR, and TCRdb holds only the in-frame ones, with some missing. D and trimming come from the DNA, and the V and J calls and clone size come from that table. This table holds roughly 250,000 clones, around 82% found once. These data are taken from a study of blood T cell repertoires in COVID-19.

What was sequenced was peripheral blood. This clonotype was sampled from a person between 65 and 80 years old with COVID-19, enrolled during active disease. J is TRBJ1-1 and V is TRBV5-6; TRBD1 matches at 8 bases. The DNA of the CDR3 is TGTGCCAGCAGCTACGGACAGGGAAGCACTGAAGCTTTCTTT. This translates into CASSYGQGSTEAFF.